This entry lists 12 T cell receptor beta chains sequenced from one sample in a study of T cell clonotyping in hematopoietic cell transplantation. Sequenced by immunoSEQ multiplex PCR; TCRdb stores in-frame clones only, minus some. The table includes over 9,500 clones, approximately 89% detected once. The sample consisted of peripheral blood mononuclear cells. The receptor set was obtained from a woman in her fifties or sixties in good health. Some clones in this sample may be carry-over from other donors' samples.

CDR3 sequence reads: CASSVRDRGSAFF. CDR3 nucleotide sequence: TGTGCCAGTAGTGTCCGGGACAGGGGGTCTGCTTTCTTT. The V call is TRBV19, the J call TRBJ1-1; TRBD1 matches at 11 bases. The V gene's germline CDR1 is LNHDA and CDR2 SQIVND (reference sequence). There are 13 residues in the CDR3. V lost 5 bases, J lost 11 bases, and 7 bases stayed unmatched.

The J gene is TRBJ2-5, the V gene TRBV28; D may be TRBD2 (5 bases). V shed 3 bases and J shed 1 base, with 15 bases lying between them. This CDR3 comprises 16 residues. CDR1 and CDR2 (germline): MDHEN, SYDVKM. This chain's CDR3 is CASSFYGGQAQETQYF. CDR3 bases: TGTGCCAGCAGTTTCTACGGCGGGCAGGCCCAAGAGACCCAGTACTTC.

The CDR3 coding sequence is TGTGCCAGCAGCCCGGGGACTGTCTCCTACGAGCAGTACTTC. It translates to CASSPGTVSYEQYF. The rearrangement uses TRBV7-6 and TRBJ2-7, with D tentatively TRBD2 (6 bases). The CDR3 loop spans 14 amino acids. In germline, CDR1 is SGHVS, CDR2 FNYEAQ. The V and J ends lost 5 bases and 0 bases respectively, with 11 bases between them.

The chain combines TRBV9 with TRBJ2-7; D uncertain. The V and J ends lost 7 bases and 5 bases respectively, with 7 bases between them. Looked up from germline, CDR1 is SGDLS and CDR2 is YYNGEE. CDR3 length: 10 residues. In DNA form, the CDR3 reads TGTGCCAGCTATCGGAACGAGCAGTACTTC. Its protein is CASYRNEQYF.

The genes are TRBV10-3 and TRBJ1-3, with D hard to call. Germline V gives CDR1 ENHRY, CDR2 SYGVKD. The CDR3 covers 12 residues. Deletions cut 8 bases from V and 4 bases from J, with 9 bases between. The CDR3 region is CAIGENGNTIYF. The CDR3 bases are TGTGCCATCGGGGAGAACGGAAACACCATATATTTT.

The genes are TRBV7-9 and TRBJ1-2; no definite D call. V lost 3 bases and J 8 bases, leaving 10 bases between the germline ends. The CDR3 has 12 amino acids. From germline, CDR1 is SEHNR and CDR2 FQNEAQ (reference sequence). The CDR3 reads CASSFPGYGYTF. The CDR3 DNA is TGTGCCAGCAGCTTCCCTGGTTACGGCTACACCTTC. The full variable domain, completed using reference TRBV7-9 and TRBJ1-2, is DTGVSQNPRHKITKRGQNVTFRCDPISEHNRLYWYRQTLGQGPEFLTYFQNEAQLEKSRLLSDRFSAERPKGSFSTLEIQRTEQGDSAMYLCASSFPGYGYTFGSGTRLTVV.

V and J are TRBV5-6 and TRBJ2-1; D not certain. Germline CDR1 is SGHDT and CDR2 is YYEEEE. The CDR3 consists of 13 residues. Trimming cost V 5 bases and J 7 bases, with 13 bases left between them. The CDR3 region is CASSFPPSNEQFF. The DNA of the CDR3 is TGTGCCAGCAGTTTCCCTCCGAGTAATGAGCAGTTCTTC.

CDR3 nucleotide sequence: TGTGCCAGCAGCTCCAGGGGGCGAGGCAATCAGCCCCAGCATTTT. Amino acids: CASSSRGRGNQPQHF. J is TRBJ1-5 and V is TRBV5-6; the match to TRBD1 covers 8 bases. CDR1 and CDR2 (germline): SGHDT, YYEEEE. J gave up 2 bases and V 3 bases, and 4 bases lay outside the gene matches. This CDR3 has 15 residues. The full variable domain, rest sourced from reference TRBV5-6 and TRBJ1-5, is DAGVTQSPTHLIKTRGQQVTLRCSPKSGHDTVSWYQQALGQGPQFIFQYYEEEERQRGNFPDRFSGHQFPNYSSELNVNALLLGDSALYLCASSSRGRGNQPQHFGDGTRLSIL.

This CDR3 is CASSSSGGVSYEQYF. CDR3 bases: TGTGCCAGCAGCTCGAGCGGGGGGGTGTCCTACGAGCAGTACTTC. The V and J genes are TRBV7-2 and TRBJ2-7, with TRBD2 matching 10 bases. Unmatched junction bases numbered 4, after V lost 4 bases and J lost 1 base. CDR1 and CDR2 from the germline V gene are SGHTA and FQGNSA. The CDR3 contains 15 residues.

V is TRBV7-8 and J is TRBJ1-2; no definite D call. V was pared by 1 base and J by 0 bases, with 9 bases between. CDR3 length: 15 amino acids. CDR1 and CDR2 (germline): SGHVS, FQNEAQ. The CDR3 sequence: CASSLGGGPNYGYTF. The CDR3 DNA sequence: TGTGCCAGCAGCTTAGGGGGAGGTCCTAACTATGGCTACACCTTC.

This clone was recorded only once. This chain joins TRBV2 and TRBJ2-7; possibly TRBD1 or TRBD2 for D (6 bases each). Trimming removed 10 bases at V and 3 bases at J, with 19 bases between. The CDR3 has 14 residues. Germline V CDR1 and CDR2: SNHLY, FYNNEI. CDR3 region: CAISRRDTIYEQYF. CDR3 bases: TGTGCCATTTCAAGGAGGGACACCATCTACGAGCAGTACTTC.

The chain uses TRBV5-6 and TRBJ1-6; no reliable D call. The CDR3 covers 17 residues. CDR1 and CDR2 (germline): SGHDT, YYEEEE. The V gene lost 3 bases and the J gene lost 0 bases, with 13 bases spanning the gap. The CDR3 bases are TGTGCCAGCAGCTCGCATAGTAGGCGCTCCTATAATTCACCCCTCCACTTT. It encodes CASSSHSRRSYNSPLHF.